In this sample, the clone carrying this TCR beta chain turned up once. The antigen is not known. PCR was performed using 60 Vbeta and 13 Jbeta primers. Measured with immunoSEQ multiplex PCR; TCRdb has only the in-frame clones, and not every one. The table records under 150,000 clones, 70% to 80% of them present only once. The CDR3 is made up of 12 amino acids. V lost 6 bases and J 0 bases, leaving 9 bases between the germline ends. The germline V gene encodes CDR1 SQVTM and CDR2 ANQGSEA. These data come from a study of cytomegalovirus exposure and HLA in healthy donors. Whole-study results and caveats: Serostatus for CMV was the only available immune exposure information.

The sample consisted of PBMCs. The rearrangement links TRBV29-1 to TRBJ2-7; TRBD1 is a possible D gene (5 bases). This clonotype originated in a female donor in good health and CMV-seronegative. CDR3 in amino acids: CSVRTFSYEQYF. The DNA for the CDR3 is TGCAGCGTCCGGACATTCTCCTACGAGCAGTACTTC.